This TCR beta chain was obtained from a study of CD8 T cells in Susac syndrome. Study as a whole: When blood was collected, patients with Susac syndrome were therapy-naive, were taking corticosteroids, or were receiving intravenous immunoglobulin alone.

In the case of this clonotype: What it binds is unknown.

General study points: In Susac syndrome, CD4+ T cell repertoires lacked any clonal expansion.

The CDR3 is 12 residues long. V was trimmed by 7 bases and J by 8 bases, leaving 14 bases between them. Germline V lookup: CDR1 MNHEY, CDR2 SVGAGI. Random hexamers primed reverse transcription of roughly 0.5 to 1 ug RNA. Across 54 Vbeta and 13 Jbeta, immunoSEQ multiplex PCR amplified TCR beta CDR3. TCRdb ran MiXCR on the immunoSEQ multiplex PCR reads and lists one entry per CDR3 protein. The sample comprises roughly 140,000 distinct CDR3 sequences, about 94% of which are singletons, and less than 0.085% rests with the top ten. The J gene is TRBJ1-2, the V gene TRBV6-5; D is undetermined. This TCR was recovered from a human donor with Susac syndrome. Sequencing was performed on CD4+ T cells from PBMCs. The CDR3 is CASKKGSGGYTF. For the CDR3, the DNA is TGTGCCAGCAAGAAGGGTAGCGGGGGCTACACCTTC.